The 32 T cell receptor beta chains below all came from one sample that was sequenced in a study of beta chain features in type 1 diabetes. General study findings and limits: When Type 1 diabetes patients were examined, their TCRB CDR3s proved moderately but significantly shorter in all four CD4+ subsets.

These receptors' antigens are unknown. TCRB transcripts that were expressed got sequenced, as all of the isolated RNA had been reverse transcribed. The method was immunoSEQ multiplex PCR; TCRdb's version includes in-frame clones alone and lacks a portion of them. The top ten hold approximately 0.01% of the sample, which has about 360,000 clones, roughly 13% seen once. Sequenced input: naive CD4+ T cells from blood. Source of these receptors: a woman younger than 30 with type 1 diabetes.

The sample holds a few counts of this clone. The CDR3: CASSPTAPNTGELFF. The CDR3 nucleotides read TGTGCCAGCAGCCCGACAGCCCCGAACACCGGGGAGCTGTTTTTT. The chain couples TRBV7-9 to TRBJ2-2; weak D call: TRBD1 (5 bases). Germline V gene data show CDR1 as SEHNR and CDR2 as FQNEAQ (reference sequence). Trimming took 5 bases from V and 0 from J, leaving 10 bases between them. CDR3 length: 15 amino acids.

This clone was found a few times. The chain recombines TRBV30 with TRBJ1-4, with TRBD1 matching over 8 bases. The CDR3 runs 14 residues. CDR1 GTSNPN and CDR2 SVGIG come from the germline V gene (reference sequence). The V and J ends lost 4 bases and 8 bases, in that order; junction bases with no gene match: 9. CDR3 coding DNA: TGTGCCTGGAACAGACAGGGGAAGGACGAAAAACTGTTTTTT. This encodes CAWNRQGKDEKLFF.

As to this clone: Other DNA sequences in this specimen translate into the identical CDR3. The chain has TRBV6-5 and TRBJ1-1; no definite D call. Germline V gene lookup returns CDR1 MNHEY and CDR2 SVGAGI. CDR3 length equals 15 residues. V was shortened by 2 bases and J by 0 bases, with 10 bases between the two germline ends. CDR3 in amino acids: CASSYQPQVNTEAFF. The CDR3 coding sequence is TGTGCCAGCAGTTACCAACCCCAGGTGAACACTGAAGCTTTCTTT.

This chain uses TRBV9 with TRBJ1-1; D unresolved. The germline V gene encodes CDR1 SGDLS and CDR2 YYNGEE. With 0 bases removed from V and 5 bases from J, the gap between germline ends came to 8 bases. The CDR3 has 13 amino acids. The CDR3 DNA sequence: TGTGCCAGCAGCGTAGGGCCTGATACTGAAGCTTTCTTT. Translation gives CASSVGPDTEAFF.

This clone was recorded a few times. This chain joins TRBV9 and TRBJ2-3, with D tentatively TRBD2 (5 bases). The V end lost 4 bases, the J end lost 6 bases, and 12 bases lay between the germline ends. The CDR3 has 13 residues. Germline-derived CDR1 and CDR2 are SGDLS and YYNGEE. The CDR3 region is CASSTASFDTQYF. The CDR3 nucleotides are TGTGCCAGCAGCACCGCTAGCTTTGATACGCAGTATTTT.

This clone was counted a few times. The J gene is TRBJ2-7, the V gene TRBV18, with 10 bases that match TRBD1. After removal of 3 bases from V and 5 bases from J, the junction contained 4 bases not matched to a gene. The CDR3 is 14 residues long. Germline V gene data show CDR1 as KGHSH and CDR2 as LQKENI. CDR3 region: CASSPGQGPNEQYF. Written as DNA, the CDR3 is TGTGCCAGCTCACCGGGACAGGGGCCCAACGAGCAGTACTTC.

The sample holds a few counts of this clone. The chain recombines TRBV7-2 with TRBJ2-1; D is unresolved. Germline V CDR1 and CDR2: SGHTA, FQGNSA. The CDR3 extends over 13 amino acids. V was cut by 4 bases and J by 9 bases, with 13 bases left in between. The CDR3 region is CASSSFLAGEQFF. The CDR3 DNA reads as TGTGCCAGCAGCTCGTTCCTGGCTGGTGAGCAGTTCTTC.

This clone showed up just a few times. V and J are TRBV9 and TRBJ2-7, with 7 positions matching TRBD1. Trimming removed 2 bases from V and 5 bases from J; junction bases left unmatched: 4. Per germline, CDR1 SGDLS and CDR2 YYNGEE. The CDR3 covers 13 residues. In nucleotides, the CDR3 is TGTGCCAGCAGCGTTGAGGGGGCGGACGAGCAGTACTTC. It codes for CASSVEGADEQYF. The full variable domain, completed using reference TRBV9 and TRBJ2-7, is DSGVTQTPKHLITATGQRVTLRCSPRSGDLSVYWYQQSLDQGLQFLIQYYNGEERAKGNILERFSAQQFPDLHSELNLSSLELGDSALYFCASSVEGADEQYFGPGTRLTVT.

The chain couples TRBV7-2 to TRBJ2-5; TRBD1 aligns across 9 bases. V dropped 5 bases and J dropped 5; count of bases not matched to a gene: 9. CDR1 and CDR2 from the germline V gene are SGHTA and FQGNSA. The CDR3 sequence is 15 residues long. Here the CDR3 reads CASSRDRAGVETQYF. CDR3 coding DNA: TGTGCCAGCAGCAGGGACAGGGCCGGAGTGGAGACCCAGTACTTC.

This chain joins TRBV2 and TRBJ2-1, with TRBD2 matching over 7 bases. Per the germline V gene, CDR1 is SNHLY and CDR2 is FYNNEI. This CDR3 comprises 15 residues. J gave up 3 bases and V 5 bases, and 7 bases lay outside the gene matches. The CDR3 spells CASSRLGGGYNEQFF. CDR3 DNA: TGTGCCAGCAGTAGACTAGGCGGGGGCTACAATGAGCAGTTCTTC.

This clone showed up just a few times. The V call is TRBV19, the J call TRBJ2-3; D is unclear. The germline V gene encodes CDR1 LNHDA and CDR2 SQIVND (reference sequence). The CDR3 extends over 12 amino acids. Trimming shortened V by 8 bases and J by 0 bases, and 6 bases separated the two germline ends. Here the CDR3 DNA reads TGTGCCAGTTCACATAGCACAGATACGCAGTATTTT. Translating gives CASSHSTDTQYF.

This sequence joins TRBV27 and TRBJ1-1; 8 bases agree with TRBD1. Germline assignment: CDR1 MNHEY and CDR2 SMNVEV (reference sequence). The CDR3 spans 16 residues. V trimming: 5 bases; J trimming: 4 bases; junction bases outside the gene matches: 12. The CDR3 bases are TGTGCCAGCAGTAGACAGGGGACTTCCCCAATCACTGAAGCTTTCTTT. This translates into CASSRQGTSPITEAFF.

This clone has only a few counts. The chain uses TRBV2 and TRBJ1-1; no clear D gene. Germline lookup yields CDR1 SNHLY and CDR2 FYNNEI. This CDR3 has 14 residues. Trimming took off 1 base at V and 9 bases at J, with 15 bases between the two ends. CDR3 protein: CASSEVPGGVKAFF. The CDR3 DNA follows: TGTGCCAGCAGTGAAGTCCCCGGAGGAGTAAAAGCTTTCTTT. The full variable domain, its missing parts supplied by reference TRBV2 and TRBJ1-1, is EPEVTQTPSHQVTQMGQEVILRCVPISNHLYFYWYRQILGQKVEFLVSFYNNEISEKSEIFDDQFSVERPDGSNFTLKIRSTKLEDSAMYFCASSEVPGGVKAFFGQGTRLTVV.

This clone was seen a few times. In nucleotides, the CDR3 is TGTGCCAGCAGCCAAGGGGGGGCCGGGGCCAACGTCCTGACTTTC. Protein: CASSQGGAGANVLTF. The rearrangement joins TRBV9 to TRBJ2-6; possibly TRBD2 for D (7 bases). V lost 4 bases and J 4 bases, leaving 12 bases between the germline ends. The CDR3 is 15 amino acids. Germline assignment: CDR1 SGDLS and CDR2 YYNGEE.

In its sample, this clone was seen a few times. This chain joins TRBV28 and TRBJ2-7, with 9 bases aligning to TRBD1. The CDR3 has 14 residues. V lost 5 bases, J lost 7 bases, and 9 bases stayed unmatched. Germline CDR1 and CDR2: MDHEN and SYDVKM. The DNA of the CDR3 is TGTGCCAGCAGTCCTGGACAGGGGCTAAGGGAGCAGTACTTC. Its translation: CASSPGQGLREQYF. The entire variable domain, with the rest obtained from reference TRBV28 and TRBJ2-7, is as follows: DVKVTQSSRYLVKRTGEKVFLECVQDMDHENMFWYRQDPGLGLRLIYFSYDVKMKEKGDIPEGYSVSREKKERFSLILESASTNQTSMYLCASSPGQGLREQYFGPGTRLTVT.

The chain has TRBV2 and TRBJ2-6, with D tentatively TRBD2 (5 bases). The CDR3 sequence is 15 residues long. Germline loops: CDR1 SNHLY, CDR2 FYNNEI. The germline V and J ends were trimmed by 8 bases and 0 bases, with 11 bases remaining between them. The CDR3 is CASGSGYSGANVLTF. DNA of the CDR3: TGTGCCAGCGGGAGCGGTTACTCTGGGGCCAACGTCCTGACTTTC.

This clone was detected a few times. This chain connects TRBV29-1 to TRBJ1-1; D remains ambiguous. The CDR3 runs to 14 residues. Germline V gene lookup returns CDR1 SQVTM and CDR2 ANQGSEA. The V end was cut by 4 bases, the J end by 2 bases, with 14 bases between. CDR3 residues: CSVGLRLGNTEAFF. CDR3 DNA sequence: TGCAGCGTTGGGCTCAGATTGGGCAACACTGAAGCTTTCTTT.

In this sample, this clone turned up a few times. The chain is built from TRBV2 and TRBJ1-4; D uncertain. V was clipped by 4 bases and J by 10 bases, with 16 bases between them. The CDR3 length is 14 residues. Germline values: CDR1 SNHLY, CDR2 FYNNEI. The CDR3 region is CASSAGIMNAKLFF. The CDR3 DNA reads TGTGCCAGCAGTGCGGGGATTATGAACGCAAAACTGTTTTTT. The complete variable domain, with remaining parts taken from reference TRBV2 and TRBJ1-4, reads EPEVTQTPSHQVTQMGQEVILRCVPISNHLYFYWYRQILGQKVEFLVSFYNNEISEKSEIFDDQFSVERPDGSNFTLKIRSTKLEDSAMYFCASSAGIMNAKLFFGSGTQLSVL.

The chain links TRBV7-9 to TRBJ2-7, with 7 bases that match TRBD1. V lost 3 bases to trimming and J lost 3 bases; unmatched junction nucleotides: 2. Germline CDR1 is SEHNR and CDR2 is FQNEAQ (reference sequence). The CDR3 sequence is 13 residues long. The CDR3 reads CASSFGQVYEQYF. The CDR3 region has the DNA TGTGCCAGCAGCTTCGGACAGGTCTACGAGCAGTACTTC. The variable domain in full, completed from reference TRBV7-9 and TRBJ2-7, reads DTGVSQNPRHKITKRGQNVTFRCDPISEHNRLYWYRQTLGQGPEFLTYFQNEAQLEKSRLLSDRFSAERPKGSFSTLEIQRTEQGDSAMYLCASSFGQVYEQYFGPGTRLTVT.

CDR3 DNA: TGTGCCAGTAGTCGACAGGACGAGACCCAGTACTTC. It specifies CASSRQDETQYF. The chain is built from TRBV19 and TRBJ2-5, with a weak D call TRBD1 (6 bases). The V end lost 5 bases, the J end lost 5 bases, and 9 bases lay between the germline ends. CDR3 length: 12 amino acids. Looked up from germline, CDR1 is LNHDA and CDR2 is SQIVND (reference sequence).

The chain joins TRBV19 to TRBJ2-1; 8 bases line up with TRBD1. The CDR3 loop spans 19 amino acids. The V gene end was trimmed by 1 base and the J gene end by 5 bases; junction bases not matched to a gene: 16. The V gene's germline CDR1 is LNHDA and CDR2 SQIVND (reference sequence). CDR3 in amino acids: CASSIVGQGFLSGHNEQFF. DNA for the CDR3: TGTGCCAGTAGTATAGTAGGACAGGGTTTCCTCTCCGGGCACAATGAGCAGTTCTTC.

The V and J genes are TRBV28 and TRBJ1-5; TRBD1 agrees at 8 bases. V lost 6 bases and J lost 0; bases outside the gene matches: 1. This CDR3 is built from 14 residues. Per germline, CDR1 MDHEN and CDR2 SYDVKM. The CDR3 region has the DNA TGTGCCAGCAGAGGACAGGGTAGCAATCAGCCCCAGCATTTT. As protein: CASRGQGSNQPQHF.

This clone came up a few times. V is TRBV29-1 and J is TRBJ1-5, with 9 bases fitting TRBD1. V lost 4 bases and J lost 6; bases outside the gene matches: 10. CDR3 length equals 15 residues. Germline assignment: CDR1 SQVTM and CDR2 ANQGSEA. In nucleotides, the CDR3 is TGCAGCGTTGTGGTAGTGGGGGACAGGGTTCAGCCCCAGCATTTT. Translated: CSVVVVGDRVQPQHF. The full variable domain, with the rest looked up from reference TRBV29-1 and TRBJ1-5, is SAVISQKPSRDICQRGTSLTIQCQVDSQVTMMFWYRQQPGQSLTLIATANQGSEATYESGFVIDKFPISRPNLTFSTLTVSNMSPEDSSIYLCSVVVVGDRVQPQHFGDGTRLSIL.

This clone turned up a few times. V and J are TRBV5-1 and TRBJ2-7; D remains unclear. Germline assignment: CDR1 SGHRS and CDR2 YFSETQ. Deletions cut 3 bases from V and 2 bases from J, with 12 bases between. CDR3 length: 14 amino acids. CDR3 loop: CASSSPAAAYEQYF. The DNA for the CDR3 is TGCGCCAGCAGCTCCCCCGCGGCGGCCTACGAGCAGTACTTC.

This clone turned up a few times. The J gene is TRBJ1-4, the V gene TRBV18, with D possibly TRBD1 on 5 matching bases. V lost 6 bases, J lost 6 bases, and 17 bases lay in between. The CDR3 extends over 15 amino acids. Germline V gene sequence: CDR1 KGHSH, CDR2 LQKENI. CDR3 loop: CASSPKQGSYEKLFF. The CDR3 DNA follows: TGTGCCAGCTCCCCAAAGCAGGGATCGTATGAAAAACTGTTTTTT.

The J gene is TRBJ1-2, the V gene TRBV4-3; TRBD1 agrees at 7 bases. V shed 2 bases and J 4 bases; nucleotides not matched to a gene: 7. The CDR3 runs 15 residues. Germline CDR1 and CDR2: LGHNA and YSLEER. The CDR3 DNA reads TGCGCCAGCAGCCAATTCAGGGGGACTGGCTATGGCTACACCTTC. Its translation: CASSQFRGTGYGYTF.

The chain has TRBV28 and TRBJ2-3; 9 bases fit TRBD2. This CDR3 spans 14 amino acids. The J segment lost 8 bases and the V segment lost 5 bases, leaving 8 bases of the junction unmatched. The germline V gene encodes CDR1 MDHEN and CDR2 SYDVKM. The chain's CDR3 is CASSALAGIRTQYF. The CDR3 nucleotides read TGTGCCAGCAGTGCTCTAGCGGGAATACGTACGCAGTATTTT.

The rearrangement links TRBV5-1 to TRBJ2-1; TRBD1 agrees at 7 bases. The CDR3 spans 15 residues. Per germline, CDR1 SGHRS and CDR2 YFSETQ. V lost 2 bases, J lost 0 bases, and 2 bases stayed unmatched. In DNA form, the CDR3 reads TGCGCCAGCAGCTTCCCAGGGGGCTCCTACAATGAGCAGTTCTTC. Translation: CASSFPGGSYNEQFF.

The chain combines TRBV30 with TRBJ1-1; D remains unclear. The CDR3 loop spans 13 amino acids. The germline V gene encodes CDR1 GTSNPN and CDR2 SVGIG (reference sequence). Trimming removed 1 base from V and 6 bases from J, with 12 bases in between. The CDR3 nucleotides are TGTGCCTGGAGTGGAGCGGATTGGGCTGAAGCTTTCTTT. Amino acids: CAWSGADWAEAFF.

The chain has TRBV18 and TRBJ2-2; 7 bases line up with TRBD1. Germline CDR1 reads KGHSH; CDR2 reads LQKENI. V shed 2 bases and J 3 bases; nucleotides not matched to a gene: 6. The CDR3 spans 16 residues. CDR3 in amino acids: CASSPGYRGHTGELFF. The CDR3 DNA is TGTGCCAGCTCACCAGGGTACAGGGGCCACACCGGGGAGCTGTTTTTT.

This clone showed up just a few times. The chain recombines TRBV7-2 with TRBJ2-5; D is possibly TRBD1 (6 bases). V lost 0 bases and J lost 5, with 13 bases in between. This CDR3 contains 15 residues. Germline V gene lookup returns CDR1 SGHTA and CDR2 FQGNSA. CDR3 loop: CASSLAGQTGETQYF. Written as DNA, the CDR3 is TGTGCCAGCAGCTTAGCCGGACAGACTGGGGAGACCCAGTACTTC.

In this sample, this clone turned up a few times. This chain joins TRBV5-1 and TRBJ2-3, with D perhaps TRBD1 (6 bases). Trimming pared 0 bases from V and 2 bases from J, leaving 10 bases between. This CDR3 comprises 15 residues. CDR1 and CDR2 from the germline V gene are SGHRS and YFSETQ. Here the CDR3 DNA reads TGCGCCAGCAGCTTGGGACAGGAGCCCACAGATACGCAGTATTTT. Encoded protein: CASSLGQEPTDTQYF.